A selection of T cell receptor beta chains follows, all from one sample in a study of lymphopenia after photon versus proton radiotherapy. TCRdb's table, derived via immunoSEQ multiplex PCR, lists solely in-frame clones and lacks some. The table records about 30,000 clones, roughly nine tenths of them present only once. Specimen: peripheral blood, collected from a patient treated with photon-based radiotherapy. The receptors were gathered from a woman aged 45 to 65 with pancreatic cancer. The CDR3 runs from the conserved cysteine through the conserved F or W. D genes are given only for firm matches. Clone sizes are given selectively: once, few, many, or a class where the clone is expanded.

v_call	d_call	j_call	clone_size	cdr3_nt	cdr3_aa
TRBV30	TRBD2	TRBJ2-5	NA	TGTGCCTGGAGTGTCTCTAGCGGGGGACAAGAGACCCAGTACTTC	CAWSVSSGGQETQYF
TRBV29-1	TRBD1	TRBJ1-4	NA	TGCAGCTGCGGGACAGGGAGTGAAAAACTGTTTTTT	CSCGTGSEKLFF
TRBV28	NA	TRBJ1-3	NA	TGTGCCAGCAGTTTATTTGCGGTGGCCAGCGGAAACACCATATATTTT	CASSLFAVASGNTIYF
TRBV7-8	TRBD1	TRBJ2-7	NA	TGTGCCAGCAGCTTTCCCCCGACAGGGAACAGGGGCTACGAGCAGTACTTC	CASSFPPTGNRGYEQYF
TRBV5-4	NA	TRBJ2-7	NA	TGTGCCAGCAGCTTGTATGAGAAATCCGAGCAGTACTTC	CASSLYEKSEQYF
TRBV5-1	TRBD2	TRBJ2-3	NA	TGCGCCAGCACCTGGAGCGGGGTAGCGGGTCCTAGCACAGATACGCAGTATTTT	CASTWSGVAGPSTDTQYF
TRBV6-1	NA	TRBJ1-5	NA	TGTGCCAGCAGTGAATGGTGGGACTGGGGGGATAATCAGCCCCAGCATTTT	CASSEWWDWGDNQPQHF
TRBV2	TRBD2	TRBJ2-3	NA	TGTGCCAGCACCCGCCGGACTAGCGGGATTAGCACAGATACGCAGTATTTT	CASTRRTSGISTDTQYF
TRBV9	NA	TRBJ1-1	NA	TGTGCCAGCAGCGCCAACGACACACCCGACGAAGCTTTCTTT	CASSANDTPDEAFF
TRBV9	NA	TRBJ2-1	NA	TGTGCCAGCAGCGTGGGTCTGAGCTCCTACAATGAGCAGTTCTTC	CASSVGLSSYNEQFF
TRBV6-5	NA	TRBJ1-1	NA	TGTGCCAGCAGTTACTTTGGCCGGGATGAAGCTTTCTTT	CASSYFGRDEAFF
TRBV19	TRBD1	TRBJ2-2	NA	TGTGCCAGTGGGGGACAGAGAACACCTCGGCTGTTTTTT	CASGGQRTPRLFF
TRBV30	NA	TRBJ1-2	few	TGTGCCTGGAGTGTCGCGGCAGGGGTTTACGGTGGCTACACCTTC	CAWSVAAGVYGGYTF
TRBV6-5	TRBD2	TRBJ2-7	few	TGTGCCAGCAGTTACGGGGCGGGAGGGTACGAGCAGTACTTC	CASSYGAGGYEQYF
TRBV5-1	NA	TRBJ2-7	NA	TGCGCCAGCAGCTCCGTTCCCGAGATTTCCTACGAGCAGTACTTC	CASSSVPEISYEQYF
TRBV28	NA	TRBJ1-1	few	TGTGCCAGCAGGCCCCTAGGGGGGATGAGCCCTGAAGCTTTCTTT	CASRPLGGMSPEAFF
TRBV5-1	NA	TRBJ1-5	NA	TGCGCCAGCAGCTTGGCCAGCGTCAATCAGCCCCAGCATTTT	CASSLASVNQPQHF
TRBV27	TRBD1	TRBJ1-1	NA	TGTGCCAGCAGTGCGGACAGGGTTGAAGCTTTCTTT	CASSADRVEAFF
TRBV4-1	NA	TRBJ1-5	NA	TGCGCCAGCAGCCAAGATACGGGGATTCAGCCCCAGCATTTT	CASSQDTGIQPQHF
TRBV12-2	NA	TRBJ2-5	NA	TGTGCAAGTCGCTTATGGGGACCGGGACAGGATCAAGAGACCCAGTACTTC	CASRLWGPGQDQETQYF
TRBV29-1	NA	TRBJ2-1	NA	TGCAGCGTTGGGCAGGGCAATGAGCAGTTCTTC	CSVGQGNEQFF
TRBV7-2	TRBD2	TRBJ2-3	NA	TGTGCCAGCAGCTTAGTGGCTAGCGGGTTGGCAGATACGCAGTATTTT	CASSLVASGLADTQYF
TRBV6-4	TRBD1	TRBJ1-2	once	TGTGCCAGCAGTGACTCGCCACTTTCAGGGGGAAGATCCTATGGCTACACCTTC	CASSDSPLSGGRSYGYTF
TRBV7-2	NA	TRBJ2-7	NA	TGTGCCAGCAGCTTATCCGGAGGGCGCGAGCAGTACTTC	CASSLSGGREQYF
TRBV28	TRBD1	TRBJ1-6	NA	TGTGCCAGCAGTTTAGAGGGGGCCAGCTCCTATAATTCACCCCTCCACTTT	CASSLEGASSYNSPLHF
TRBV28	TRBD2	TRBJ2-7	NA	TGTGCCAGCAGTCCCGGGTCTAGCGGTGCCTACGAGCAGTACTTC	CASSPGSSGAYEQYF
TRBV14	NA	TRBJ2-1	NA	TGTGCCAGCAGCCAAGATCCTTCCTCTCTCCCCTACAATGAGCAGTTCTTC	CASSQDPSSLPYNEQFF
TRBV28	TRBD2	TRBJ2-7	NA	TGTGCCAGCAGTTCTTCTAGCGGGAGGGCCACCAGGGACTTC	CASSSSSGRATRDF
TRBV27	NA	TRBJ1-2	once	TGTGCCAGCAGTTACGGGGGCCTCTATGGCTACACCTTC	CASSYGGLYGYTF
TRBV6-5	TRBD1	TRBJ2-3	NA	TGTGCCAGCAGTTACATGGGACAGGGAACAGATACGCAGTATTTT	CASSYMGQGTDTQYF
TRBV6-1	TRBD1	TRBJ2-2	NA	TGTGCCAGCACTGAGACAGGGACCGGGGAGCTGTTTTTT	CASTETGTGELFF
TRBV19	TRBD2	TRBJ2-3	once	TGTGCCAGTAGTAGGAGATTAGCGGGAGGCCCAGATACGCAGTATTTT	CASSRRLAGGPDTQYF
TRBV19	TRBD2	TRBJ2-2	once	TGTGCCAGTAGTACCCGACTAGCGGGAGGGCTCACCGGGGAGCTGTTTTTT	CASSTRLAGGLTGELFF
TRBV19	NA	TRBJ2-1	NA	TGTGCCAGTAGTATAGGGGCTGCTCCGGGGGATGAGCAGTTCTTC	CASSIGAAPGDEQFF
TRBV9	NA	TRBJ2-6	NA	TGTGCCAGCAGCGTAGTAGGGCAGACTGGTCCAGGCTCTGGGGCCAACGTCCTGACTTTC	CASSVVGQTGPGSGANVLTF
TRBV19	NA	TRBJ1-5	NA	TGTGCCAGTCAACTGTGGGGGGTGGGGCAGCCCCAGCATTTT	CASQLWGVGQPQHF
TRBV18	NA	TRBJ1-5	once	TGTGCCAGCTCACCGGGTCCCAATCAGCCCCAGCATTTT	CASSPGPNQPQHF
TRBV5-6	TRBD1	TRBJ2-5	NA	TGTGCCAGCAGCTTATGGGGACAGCAAGAGACCCAGTACTTC	CASSLWGQQETQYF
TRBV9	NA	TRBJ1-3	NA	TGTGCCAGCAGCGGGACTCCTGGAAACACCATATATTTT	CASSGTPGNTIYF
TRBV19	NA	TRBJ2-3	NA	TGCGCCAGTAGTACTACAGCGAATACGCAGTATTTT	CASSTTANTQYF
TRBV2	NA	TRBJ1-1	NA	TGTGCCAGCAGTGAATCGCACAGGGAGGGCACTGAAGCTTTCTTT	CASSESHREGTEAFF